These T cell receptor beta chains were read from a single sample in a study of PD-L1 blockade in urothelial cancer. Sequenced by immunoSEQ multiplex PCR; TCRdb stores in-frame clones only, minus some. The profile shows about 91,000 clones, 90% of them singletons. The source material was PBMCs, sampled around atezolizumab (anti-PD-L1) treatment. These receptors all come from a man in his sixties with urothelial cancer. The CDR3 runs from the conserved cysteine through the conserved F or W. The order of the fields is CDR3 length, D gene, V gene, clone size, J gene, CDR3 protein, CDR3 DNA. A D gene is named only where the DNA matches it firmly. For some rows the clone size is stated as once, few or many, or as a class when expanded; others skip it.

>16|TRBD2|TRBV4-1|.|TRBJ2-7
CASSQGGGRALYEQYF
TGCGCCAGCAGCCAAGGGGGCGGGAGGGCCTTGTACGAGCAGTACTTC
>14|.|TRBV2|.|TRBJ2-2
CASRDFSSTGELFF
TGTGCCAGCCGGGACTTCTCTTCCACCGGGGAGCTGTTTTTT
>13|.|TRBV6-5|.|TRBJ2-7
CASSPSIAYEQYF
TGTGCCAGCAGTCCCTCTATTGCCTACGAGCAGTACTTC
>17|.|TRBV7-2|.|TRBJ1-3
CASSRTTGLSSGNTIYF
TGTGCCAGCAGCAGAACCACAGGATTGAGCTCTGGAAACACCATATATTTT
>15|.|TRBV5-1|.|TRBJ1-1
CASSRDGGENTEAFF
TGCGCCAGCAGCCGGGACGGGGGTGAGAACACTGAAGCTTTCTTT
>15|.|TRBV5-1|.|TRBJ2-1
CASSLTGGIYNEQFF
TGCGCCAGCAGCTTGACTGGCGGGATTTACAATGAGCAGTTCTTC
>15|TRBD2|TRBV30|.|TRBJ2-7
CAWSVLAGNSYEQYF
TGTGCCTGGAGTGTACTAGCGGGGAACTCCTACGAGCAGTACTTC
>13|TRBD1|TRBV30|.|TRBJ2-1
CAWSGTGYNEQFF
TGTGCCTGGAGTGGGACAGGCTACAATGAGCAGTTCTTC
>15|.|TRBV7-9|.|TRBJ1-1
CASSLVTGGRAEAFF
TGTGCCAGCAGCTTAGTAACCGGCGGCCGGGCTGAAGCTTTCTTT
>19|TRBD2|TRBV11-2|.|TRBJ2-1
CASSSRLALFPSPGNEQFF
TGTGCCAGCAGCTCCCGACTAGCCCTCTTCCCTTCTCCCGGCAATGAGCAGTTCTTC
>13|TRBD1|TRBV7-2|.|TRBJ1-1
CASSEQGGTEAFF
TGTGCCAGCAGCGAACAGGGGGGTACTGAAGCTTTCTTT
>14|.|TRBV5-1|.|TRBJ2-7
CASSSDRSSYEQYF
TGCGCCAGCAGCTCGGACAGATCTTCCTACGAGCAGTACTTC
>13|.|TRBV29-1|once|TRBJ2-3
CSVCPSVADTQYF
TGCAGCGTTTGCCCTAGCGTAGCAGATACGCAGTATTTT
>14|TRBD1|TRBV7-3|few|TRBJ1-1
CASSLRDRTTEAFF
TGTGCCAGCAGCCTACGGGACAGGACCACTGAAGCTTTCTTT
>13|TRBD2|TRBV7-2|.|TRBJ2-3
CASSLSGSGTQYF
TGTGCCAGCAGCTTAAGCGGGAGTGGTACGCAGTATTTT
>12|.|TRBV29-1|.|TRBJ2-5
CSTKGGEETQYF
TGCAGCACAAAGGGGGGGGAAGAGACCCAGTACTTC
>14|TRBD1|TRBV7-8|.|TRBJ1-1
CASSLGQGAFEAFF
TGTGCCAGCAGCCTGGGACAGGGGGCGTTTGAAGCTTTCTTT
>14|.|TRBV10-3|.|TRBJ2-3
CAIRQGLSTDTQYF
TGTGCCATCAGGCAGGGTCTCAGCACAGATACGCAGTATTTT
>12|.|TRBV5-6|.|TRBJ2-3
CASSLLGGTQYF
TGTGCCAGCAGCCTACTAGGAGGTACGCAGTATTTT
>15|TRBD2|TRBV6-1|.|TRBJ2-5
CASRGSGGAGETQYF
TGTGCCAGCAGGGGTAGCGGGGGGGCAGGAGAGACCCAGTACTTC
>13|.|TRBV9|.|TRBJ1-1
CASSVAPDTEAFF
TGTGCCAGCAGCGTAGCACCAGACACTGAAGCTTTCTTT
>15|.|TRBV28|once|TRBJ2-3
CASSLVGEGTDTQYF
TGTGCCAGCAGTTTAGTGGGAGAGGGCACAGATACGCAGTATTTT
>11|.|TRBV5-8|.|TRBJ1-6
CASSLNSPLHF
TGTGCCAGCAGTCTTAATTCACCCCTCCACTTT